This section outlines one T cell receptor (beta chain) sequence together with its context. As yet, its antigen is unknown. The data stem from a study of long-term antiretroviral therapy in people with HIV. The run of the v3.0 immunoSEQ assay was at survey level. Target depth was roughly 40,000-50,000 T-cell genomes per sample. Clones were read by immunoSEQ multiplex PCR, and TCRdb kept only the in-frame ones, dropping some. The table has 20,000 to 25,000 clones, 82% seen once. Study-level points and caveats: After ART, diversity increased yet remained lower than transplant donor controls. HIV repertoires had narrower CDR3 length ranges than controls.

Sequences were derived from unsorted PBMCs, sampled 0.2 years after starting antiretroviral therapy. This TCR derives from a woman between 25 and 40 years old with HIV.

The CDR3, as DNA: TGTGCCAGCAGCTTACCGGGGGGGCCCACCTACGAGCAGTACTTC. It encodes CASSLPGGPTYEQYF. The rearrangement links TRBV7-6 to TRBJ2-7; 8 bases map to TRBD2. CDR1 SGHVS and CDR2 FNYEAQ come from the germline V gene. This CDR3 region has 15 residues. Germline trimming cut 2 bases from V and 2 bases from J; bases unmatched to any gene: 5.